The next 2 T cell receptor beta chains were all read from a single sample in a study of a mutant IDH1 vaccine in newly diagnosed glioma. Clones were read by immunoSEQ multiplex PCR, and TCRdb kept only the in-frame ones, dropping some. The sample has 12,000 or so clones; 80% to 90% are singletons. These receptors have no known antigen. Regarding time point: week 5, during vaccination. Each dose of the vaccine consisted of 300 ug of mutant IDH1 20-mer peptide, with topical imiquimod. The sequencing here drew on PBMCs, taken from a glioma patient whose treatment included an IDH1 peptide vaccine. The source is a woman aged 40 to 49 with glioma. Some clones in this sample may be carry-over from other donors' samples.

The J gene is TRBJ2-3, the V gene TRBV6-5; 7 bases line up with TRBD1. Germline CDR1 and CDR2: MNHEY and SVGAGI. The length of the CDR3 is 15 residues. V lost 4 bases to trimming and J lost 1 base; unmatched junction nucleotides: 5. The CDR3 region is CASSSPGGGTDTQYF. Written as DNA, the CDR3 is TGTGCCAGCAGTTCCCCAGGGGGAGGCACAGATACGCAGTATTTT.

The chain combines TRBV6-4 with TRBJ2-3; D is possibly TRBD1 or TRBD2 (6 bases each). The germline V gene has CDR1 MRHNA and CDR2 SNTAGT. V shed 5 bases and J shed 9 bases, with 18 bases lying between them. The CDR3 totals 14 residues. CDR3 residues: CASSQDSGGVTQYF. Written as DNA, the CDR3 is TGTGCCAGCAGTCAGGACAGTGGAGGGGTAACGCAGTATTTT.